This entry lists 27 T cell receptor beta chains sequenced from one sample in a study of circulating and synovial CD4+ cells in juvenile arthritis. The repertoire was sequenced with immunoSEQ multiplex PCR; TCRdb's copy has only in-frame clones and lacks some. The sample lists 30,000 to 40,000 clones; roughly 96% were seen once. Sample: CD4+ T cells from blood. These receptors were collected from a human donor with juvenile idiopathic arthritis.

The chain carries TRBV28 and TRBJ1-4, with D hard to call. Trimming left V 5 bases short and J 0 bases short, with 10 bases between. CDR1 and CDR2 from the germline V gene are MDHEN and SYDVKM. There are 15 residues in the CDR3. CDR3 DNA sequence: TGTGCCAGCAGTCCCCCCTCTGCAACTAATGAAAAACTGTTTTTT. It specifies CASSPPSATNEKLFF. The full variable domain, rest sourced from reference TRBV28 and TRBJ1-4, is DVKVTQSSRYLVKRTGEKVFLECVQDMDHENMFWYRQDPGLGLRLIYFSYDVKMKEKGDIPEGYSVSREKKERFSLILESASTNQTSMYLCASSPPSATNEKLFFGSGTQLSVL.

The rearrangement uses TRBV15 and TRBJ2-2; possible D gene TRBD1, 8 bases. Trimming shortened V by 5 bases and J by 7 bases, and 17 bases separated the two germline ends. CDR1 and CDR2 (germline): LNHNV, YYDKDF (reference sequence). The CDR3 runs 15 residues. CDR3 amino acids: CATSGGDRSRGELFF. The CDR3 region has the DNA TGTGCCACCAGCGGGGGGGACAGGTCGCGCGGGGAGCTGTTTTTT.

This chain joins TRBV18 and TRBJ1-4; 9 nucleotides align to TRBD1. The CDR3 is 15 amino acids. Germline-derived CDR1 and CDR2 are KGHSH and LQKENI. The ends lost 5 bases at V and 6 bases at J; junction bases unmatched: 7. The CDR3 loop reads CASSAGQGQYEKLFF. The CDR3 bases are TGTGCCAGCTCAGCCGGACAGGGGCAGTATGAAAAACTGTTTTTT.

This chain connects TRBV29-1 to TRBJ2-3, with 9 bases identical to TRBD1. The CDR3 has 15 residues. Germline assignment: CDR1 SQVTM and CDR2 ANQGSEA. V trimming: 4 bases; J trimming: 0 bases; junction bases outside the gene matches: 5. The CDR3 region has the DNA TGCAGCGTTGCCGGGACAGGGACGAGCACAGATACGCAGTATTTT. Its protein product is CSVAGTGTSTDTQYF.

In its sample, this clone was seen once. J is TRBJ2-7 and V is TRBV4-1, with 7 positions matching TRBD2. V shed 4 bases and J 4 bases; nucleotides not matched to a gene: 10. This CDR3 is built from 15 residues. In germline, CDR1 is MGHRA, CDR2 YSYEKL. CDR3 region: CASSLKPSGDYEQYF. DNA for the CDR3: TGCGCCAGCAGCCTGAAACCTAGCGGCGATTACGAGCAGTACTTC.

V gene TRBV18 combines with J gene TRBJ2-6, with TRBD1 identical over 8 bases. There are 17 residues in the CDR3. Germline-derived CDR1 and CDR2 are KGHSH and LQKENI. The V gene end was trimmed by 6 bases and the J gene end by 0 bases; junction bases not matched to a gene: 7. Here the CDR3 DNA reads TGTGCCAGCTCCCGCGGACAGGGAAACTCTGGGGCCAACGTCCTGACTTTC. Amino acid sequence: CASSRGQGNSGANVLTF.

This chain connects TRBV5-1 to TRBJ1-2, with 8 bases lining up with TRBD1. The germline V gene encodes CDR1 SGHRS and CDR2 YFSETQ. J lost 7 bases, V lost 0 bases, and 5 bases had no gene match. This CDR3 comprises 14 residues. CDR3 nucleotide sequence: TGCGCCAGCAGCTTGGGGACAGGGAGCGCTGGCTACACCTTC. Its protein is CASSLGTGSAGYTF.

The rearrangement links TRBV10-3 to TRBJ1-5; D is unclear. V was trimmed by 10 bases and J by 2 bases, leaving 12 bases between them. This CDR3 region has 13 residues. Looked up from germline, CDR1 is ENHRY and CDR2 is SYGVKD. In DNA form, the CDR3 reads TGTGCCACCGTTGCGGAGGGCAATCAGCCCCAGCATTTT. Its protein is CATVAEGNQPQHF.

This rearrangement joins TRBV4-1 to TRBJ2-7; TRBD1 agrees at 9 bases. With 2 bases clipped from V and 5 bases from J, the junction kept 4 bases outside the gene matches. Germline V lookup: CDR1 MGHRA, CDR2 YSYEKL. The CDR3 extends over 14 amino acids. CDR3: CASSQITGGDEQYF. The CDR3 nucleotides are TGCGCCAGCAGCCAAATTACAGGGGGCGACGAGCAGTACTTC.

The CDR3 region is CASSEAQGGEGGYTF. The CDR3 DNA reads TGTGCCAGCAGTGAAGCGCAAGGGGGGGAGGGTGGCTACACCTTC. J is TRBJ1-2 and V is TRBV2; tentatively, D is TRBD1 (6 bases). The CDR3 totals 15 residues. The V and J ends lost 0 bases and 7 bases respectively, with 15 bases between them. From germline, CDR1 is SNHLY and CDR2 FYNNEI.

The genes are TRBV15 and TRBJ1-5; 8 bases are shared with TRBD1. The J segment lost 6 bases and the V segment lost 7 bases, leaving 11 bases of the junction unmatched. Germline values: CDR1 LNHNV, CDR2 YYDKDF (reference sequence). This CDR3 is built from 15 residues. The DNA for the CDR3 is TGTGCCACCAAGGAGGCCAGGGGGCCGTCTCAGCCCCAGCATTTT. Encoded protein: CATKEARGPSQPQHF.

CDR3: CASSLIGAGGLDTEAFF. The CDR3 region has the DNA TGTGCCAGCAGCTTAATAGGGGCTGGGGGGTTGGACACTGAAGCTTTCTTT. V gene TRBV7-9 combines with J gene TRBJ1-1, with D possibly being TRBD1 (5 bases). The CDR3 is 17 residues long. With 2 bases removed from V and 3 bases from J, the gap between germline ends came to 19 bases. From germline, CDR1 is SEHNR and CDR2 FQNEAQ (reference sequence).

The CDR3 DNA reads TGCGCCAGCAGCCAACGCCGGGACAGGCCGGGAAACACCATATATTTT. As protein: CASSQRRDRPGNTIYF. The genes are TRBV4-1 and TRBJ1-3, with 8 bases matching TRBD1. With 2 bases clipped from V and 4 bases from J, the junction kept 7 bases outside the gene matches. Germline V gene data show CDR1 as MGHRA and CDR2 as YSYEKL. The length of the CDR3 is 16 residues.

This sequence joins TRBV6-5 and TRBJ1-2; perhaps TRBD1 as D (6 bases). Deletions cut 4 bases from V and 5 bases from J, with 11 bases between. CDR1 and CDR2 (germline): MNHEY, SVGAGI. The CDR3 sequence is 13 residues long. The chain's CDR3 is CASSSKQGYGYTF. CDR3 coding DNA: TGTGCCAGCAGTTCAAAACAGGGTTATGGCTACACCTTC.

The rearrangement joins TRBV28 to TRBJ2-1; 8 nucleotides line up with TRBD1. Germline CDR1 MDHEN, CDR2 SYDVKM. The CDR3 contains 13 residues. V gave up 8 bases and J gave up 14 bases; unmatched junction bases: 14. The DNA of the CDR3 is TGTGCCAGCGGTTCCTCTGACAGGGGACGGAAGTTCTTC. This sequence encodes CASGSSDRGRKFF.

CDR3 region: CATSRDGTGEETQYF. The DNA for the CDR3 is TGTGCCACCAGCAGAGATGGGACAGGGGAGGAGACCCAGTACTTC. The chain recombines TRBV15 with TRBJ2-5; the match to TRBD1 covers 10 bases. The CDR3 sequence is 15 residues long. The V gene end was trimmed by 0 bases and the J gene end by 5 bases; junction bases not matched to a gene: 3. Germline CDR1 is LNHNV and CDR2 is YYDKDF (reference sequence).

The V call is TRBV6-1, the J call TRBJ2-7; 7 nucleotides align to TRBD1. The CDR3 spans 15 residues. V was pared by 8 bases and J by 2 bases, with 12 bases of the junction left unmatched. Germline V gene lookup returns CDR1 MNHNS and CDR2 SASEGT. The CDR3 sequence is CASFRSGTDPYEQYF. Written as DNA, the CDR3 is TGTGCCAGCTTCCGCTCCGGGACAGACCCCTACGAGCAGTACTTC.

The chain carries TRBV14 and TRBJ1-2; TRBD1 agrees at 8 bases. V shed 3 bases, J shed 1 base, and the junction held 7 bases outside the gene matches. CDR1 SGHDN and CDR2 FVKESK come from the germline V gene. This CDR3 spans 16 amino acids. CDR3 region: CASSHPGQGINYGYTF. The CDR3 DNA is TGTGCCAGCAGCCATCCAGGACAGGGAATTAACTATGGCTACACCTTC. Combining the CDR3 with reference TRBV14 and TRBJ1-2 gives the whole variable domain EAGVTQFPSHSVIEKGQTVTLRCDPISGHDNLYWYRRVMGKEIKFLLHFVKESKQDESGMPNNRFLAERTGGTYSTLKVQPAELEDSGVYFCASSHPGQGINYGYTFGSGTRLTVV.

On this clone itself: One junction end does not reproduce the germline sequence, and a read error may be involved. V usage is TRBV7-3 and J usage is TRBJ1-5; TRBD1 aligns across 8 bases. Germline V gene lookup returns CDR1 SGHTA and CDR2 FQGTGA. The CDR3 consists of 17 residues. This CDR3 reads CASSVTRQGRSNQPQHF. Here the CDR3 DNA reads TGTGCCAGCAGCGTAACCCGACAGGGGAGAAGCAATCAGCCCCAGCATTTT.

The rearrangement joins TRBV18 to TRBJ1-2; D is undetermined. V was clipped by 0 bases and J by 4 bases, with 15 bases between them. The length of the CDR3 is 16 residues. Germline CDR1 KGHSH, CDR2 LQKENI. The CDR3 loop reads CASSPPIAFTGYGYTF. The CDR3 nucleotides are TGTGCCAGCTCACCACCTATTGCATTCACCGGCTATGGCTACACCTTC.

This chain connects TRBV19 to TRBJ1-2; possibly TRBD1 for D (6 bases). This CDR3 is built from 14 residues. V was trimmed by 7 bases and J by 2 bases, leaving 14 bases between them. Germline CDR1 and CDR2: LNHDA and SQIVND (reference sequence). The CDR3 spells CASTTGKSNYGYTF. In nucleotides, the CDR3 is TGTGCCAGTACAACAGGGAAGAGCAACTATGGCTACACCTTC.

This sequence joins TRBV27 and TRBJ1-1; perhaps TRBD1 as D (6 bases). Looked up from germline, CDR1 is MNHEY and CDR2 is SMNVEV (reference sequence). The length of the CDR3 is 14 residues. Trimming shortened V by 6 bases and J by 4 bases, and 15 bases separated the two germline ends. The CDR3 loop reads CASSPLRGSTEAFF. The CDR3 bases are TGTGCCAGCAGCCCCCTTAGGGGGAGCACTGAAGCTTTCTTT.

The V call is TRBV28, the J call TRBJ2-5; the match to TRBD2 covers 9 bases. This CDR3 has 15 residues. J lost 5 bases, V lost 8 bases, and 12 bases had no gene match. Germline loops: CDR1 MDHEN, CDR2 SYDVKM. The CDR3 protein is CASGGSGSAWETQYF. CDR3 DNA sequence: TGTGCCAGCGGCGGTAGCGGGAGTGCGTGGGAGACCCAGTACTTC.

The gene calls are TRBV9 and TRBJ2-2, with TRBD2 matching over 7 bases. Germline CDR1 is SGDLS and CDR2 is YYNGEE. Losses at the gene ends were 4 bases for V and 0 bases for J; bases not matched to a gene: 6. The CDR3 spans 16 residues. CDR3 nucleotide sequence: TGTGCCAGCAGCCCCGCCGGGACTACGAACACCGGGGAGCTGTTTTTT. Residues: CASSPAGTTNTGELFF. Full variable domain (remainder filled in from reference TRBV9 and TRBJ2-2): DSGVTQTPKHLITATGQRVTLRCSPRSGDLSVYWYQQSLDQGLQFLIQYYNGEERAKGNILERFSAQQFPDLHSELNLSSLELGDSALYFCASSPAGTTNTGELFFGEGSRLTVL.

This clone was detected once. An end of the junction differs from the germline gene, which may be a read error. Within the sample, other DNA sequences also encode this same CDR3. V usage is TRBV5-4 and J usage is TRBJ1-6, with D possibly being TRBD1 (5 bases). Germline CDR1 reads SGHNT; CDR2 reads YYREEE (reference sequence). This CDR3 is built from 18 residues. For the CDR3, the DNA is TGTGCCAGCAGCTCCGGAGGTGGCGGGGGAAGTGGTAATTCCCCCCTCCACTTT. Translated, it gives CASSSGGGGGSGNSPLHF.

The chain has TRBV11-3 and TRBJ2-5; D is unclear. CDR3 length equals 12 residues. From germline, CDR1 is SGHNT and CDR2 YENEEA. V was pared by 5 bases and J by 4 bases, with 8 bases between. CDR3 sequence reads: CASSGGSETQYF. CDR3 nucleotides: TGTGCCAGCAGCGGCGGATCAGAGACCCAGTACTTC.

DNA for the CDR3: TGTGCCAGCAGAACGACAGGGGGAAACACTGAAGCTTTCTTT. Its protein is CASRTTGGNTEAFF. V and J are TRBV28 and TRBJ1-1, with 9 bases that match TRBD1. Germline-derived CDR1 and CDR2 are MDHEN and SYDVKM. The CDR3 covers 14 residues. The V gene end was trimmed by 6 bases and the J gene end by 2 bases; junction bases not matched to a gene: 4.